This TCR beta chain was documented in a study of tumor-infiltrating lymphocytes in primary liver carcinoma. Study summary: The tumors, T1-T3 N0M0 lesions, were roughly 4.2 to 11 cm across. Samples returned roughly 3.65 to 8 million productive TCRbeta reads, a yield that was similar across tissue types.

V was shortened by 9 bases and J by 2 bases, with 19 bases between the two germline ends. The CDR3 runs 15 residues. Germline-derived CDR1 and CDR2 are MGHRA and YSYEKL. DNA and RNA were both co-extracted from roughly 18-30 mg of bulk tissue that had not been sorted. Surgeons resected the patients' primary liver carcinomas. The researchers produced TCR beta cDNA from approximately 0.45 ug total RNA with a constant-region primer. Three-round nested multiplex PCR performed with slightly modified ARM-PCR produced the TCR beta libraries. Each of the first two PCR rounds ran approximately 9 cycles with TRBV1-TRBV30 forward and C-beta reverse primers. In TCRdb, the multiplex PCR reads were re-called with MiXCR into one record per CDR3 protein. The table includes tens of thousands of distinct CDR3 sequences, around 70% detected once.

The genes are TRBV4-1 and TRBJ1-2; D remains ambiguous. This clonotype originated in a man aged 40-50 years with primary liver carcinoma and hepatitis B virus infection. Sequenced material: liver tumor tissue from sampling region 1. Subset meaning: tumor region T1, superior pole. The CDR3: CASNQEAGTNYGYTF. The CDR3 DNA sequence: TGCGCCAGTAACCAAGAAGCCGGAACAAACTATGGCTACACCTTC.